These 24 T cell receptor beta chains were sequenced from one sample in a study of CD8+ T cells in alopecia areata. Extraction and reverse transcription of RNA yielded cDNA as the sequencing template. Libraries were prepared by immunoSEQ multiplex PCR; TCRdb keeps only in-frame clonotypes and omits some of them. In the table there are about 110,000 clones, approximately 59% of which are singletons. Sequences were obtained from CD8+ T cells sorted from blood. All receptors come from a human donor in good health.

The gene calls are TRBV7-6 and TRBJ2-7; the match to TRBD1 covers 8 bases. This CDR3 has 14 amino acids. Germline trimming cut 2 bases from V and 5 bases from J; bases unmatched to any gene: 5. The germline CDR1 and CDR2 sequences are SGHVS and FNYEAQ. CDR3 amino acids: CASSLSDRGNEQYF. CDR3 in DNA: TGTGCCAGCAGCTTAAGTGACAGGGGCAACGAGCAGTACTTC.

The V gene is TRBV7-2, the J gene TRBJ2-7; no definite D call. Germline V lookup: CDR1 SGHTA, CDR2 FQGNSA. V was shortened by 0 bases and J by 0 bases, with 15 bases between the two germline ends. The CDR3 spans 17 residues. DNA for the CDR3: TGTGCCAGCAGCTTAGCGACTGGCGGAGTTGACTCCTACGAGCAGTACTTC. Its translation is CASSLATGGVDSYEQYF.

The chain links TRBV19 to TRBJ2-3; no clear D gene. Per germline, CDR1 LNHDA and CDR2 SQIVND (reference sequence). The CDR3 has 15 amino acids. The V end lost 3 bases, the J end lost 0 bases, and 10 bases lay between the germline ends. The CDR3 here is CASSIGTTSTDTQYF. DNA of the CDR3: TGTGCCAGTAGTATTGGTACAACAAGCACAGATACGCAGTATTTT.

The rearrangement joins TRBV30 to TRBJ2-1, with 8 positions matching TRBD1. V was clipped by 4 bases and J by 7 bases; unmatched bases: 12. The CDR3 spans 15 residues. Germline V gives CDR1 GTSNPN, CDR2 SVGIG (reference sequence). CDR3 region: CAWTADEQGVNEQFF. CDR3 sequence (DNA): TGTGCCTGGACTGCAGACGAACAGGGGGTGAATGAGCAGTTCTTC.

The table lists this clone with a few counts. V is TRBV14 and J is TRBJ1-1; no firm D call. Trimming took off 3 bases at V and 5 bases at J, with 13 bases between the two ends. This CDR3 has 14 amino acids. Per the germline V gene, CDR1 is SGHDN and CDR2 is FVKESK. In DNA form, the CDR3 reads TGTGCCAGCAGCCACCGAAATACTGGGACTGAAGCTTTCTTT. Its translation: CASSHRNTGTEAFF.

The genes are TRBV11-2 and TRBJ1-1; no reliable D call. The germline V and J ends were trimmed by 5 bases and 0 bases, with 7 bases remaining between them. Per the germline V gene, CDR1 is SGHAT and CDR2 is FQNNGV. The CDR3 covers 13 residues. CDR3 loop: CASSPYLNTEAFF. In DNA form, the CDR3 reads TGTGCCAGCAGCCCATATCTGAACACTGAAGCTTTCTTT. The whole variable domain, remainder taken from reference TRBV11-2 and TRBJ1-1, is EAGVAQSPRYKIIEKRQSVAFWCNPISGHATLYWYQQILGQGPKLLIQFQNNGVVDDSQLPKDRFSAERLKGVDSTLKIQPAKLEDSAVYLCASSPYLNTEAFFGQGTRLTVV.

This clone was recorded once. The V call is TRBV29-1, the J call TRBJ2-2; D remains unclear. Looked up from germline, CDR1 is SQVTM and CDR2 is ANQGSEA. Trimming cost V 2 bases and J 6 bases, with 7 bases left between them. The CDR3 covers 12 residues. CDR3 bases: TGCAGCGTTGAAATTAGACCCGGGGAGCTGTTTTTT. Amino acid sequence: CSVEIRPGELFF.

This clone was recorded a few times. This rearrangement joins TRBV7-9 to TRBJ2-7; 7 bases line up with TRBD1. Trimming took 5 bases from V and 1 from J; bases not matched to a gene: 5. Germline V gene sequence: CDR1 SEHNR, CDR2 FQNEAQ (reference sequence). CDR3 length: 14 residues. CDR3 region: CASSLDRESYEQYF. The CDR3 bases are TGTGCCAGCAGCCTTGACAGGGAGTCCTACGAGCAGTACTTC.

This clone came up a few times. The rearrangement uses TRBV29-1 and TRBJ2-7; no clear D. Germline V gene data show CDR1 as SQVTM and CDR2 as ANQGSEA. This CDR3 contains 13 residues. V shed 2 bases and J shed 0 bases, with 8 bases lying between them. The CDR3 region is CSVELRPSYEQYF. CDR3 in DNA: TGCAGCGTTGAACTTCGGCCCTCCTACGAGCAGTACTTC.

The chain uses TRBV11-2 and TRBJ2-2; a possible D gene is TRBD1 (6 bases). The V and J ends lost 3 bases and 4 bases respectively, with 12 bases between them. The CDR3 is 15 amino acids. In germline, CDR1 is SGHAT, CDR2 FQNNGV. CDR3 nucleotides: TGTGCCAGCAGCTTCAGGGGAGCAGGCACCGGGGAGCTGTTTTTT. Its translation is CASSFRGAGTGELFF.

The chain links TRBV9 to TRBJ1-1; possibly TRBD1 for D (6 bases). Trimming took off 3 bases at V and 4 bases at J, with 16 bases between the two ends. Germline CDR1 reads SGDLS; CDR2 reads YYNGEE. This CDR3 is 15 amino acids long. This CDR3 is CASSEQGEVITEAFF. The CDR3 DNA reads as TGTGCCAGCAGCGAACAGGGTGAGGTGATCACTGAAGCTTTCTTT.

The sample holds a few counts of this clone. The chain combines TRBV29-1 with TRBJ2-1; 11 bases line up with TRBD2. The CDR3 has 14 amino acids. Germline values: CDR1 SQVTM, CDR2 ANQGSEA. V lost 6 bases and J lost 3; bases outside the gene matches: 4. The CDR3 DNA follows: TGCAGCGTGCCAGGACTAGCGGGCTACAATGAGCAGTTCTTC. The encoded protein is CSVPGLAGYNEQFF.

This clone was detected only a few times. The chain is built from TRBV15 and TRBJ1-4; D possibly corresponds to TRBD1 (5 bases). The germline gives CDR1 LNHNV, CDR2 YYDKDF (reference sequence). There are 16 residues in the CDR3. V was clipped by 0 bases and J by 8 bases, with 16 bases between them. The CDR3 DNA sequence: TGTGCCACCAGCAGAGAAGCGGCAGGGAAAGGAGAAAAACTGTTTTTT. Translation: CATSREAAGKGEKLFF.

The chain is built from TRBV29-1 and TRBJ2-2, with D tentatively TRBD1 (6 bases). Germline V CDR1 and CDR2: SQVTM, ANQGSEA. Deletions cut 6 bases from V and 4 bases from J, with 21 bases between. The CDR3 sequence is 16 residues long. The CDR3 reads CSVLYEQGRSTGELFF. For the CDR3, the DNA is TGCAGCGTCCTTTACGAACAGGGACGGTCCACCGGGGAGCTGTTTTTT.

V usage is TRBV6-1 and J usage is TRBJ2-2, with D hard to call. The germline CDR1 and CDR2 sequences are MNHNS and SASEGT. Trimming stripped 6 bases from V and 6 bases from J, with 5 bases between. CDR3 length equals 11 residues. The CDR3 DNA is TGTGCCAGCAGCTTGGCCGGGGAGCTGTTTTTT. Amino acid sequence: CASSLAGELFF.

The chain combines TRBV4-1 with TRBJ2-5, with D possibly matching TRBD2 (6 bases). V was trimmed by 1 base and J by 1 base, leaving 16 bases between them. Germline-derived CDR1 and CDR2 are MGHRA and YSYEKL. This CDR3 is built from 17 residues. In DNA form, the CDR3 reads TGCGCCAGCAGCCAAGTTGTGGGTAGCGGACTCCAAGAGACCCAGTACTTC. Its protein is CASSQVVGSGLQETQYF.

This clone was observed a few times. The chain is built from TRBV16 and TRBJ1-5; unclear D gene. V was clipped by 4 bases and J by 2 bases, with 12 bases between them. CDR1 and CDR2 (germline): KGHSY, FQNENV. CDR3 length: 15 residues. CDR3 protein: CASSPRITGNQPQHF. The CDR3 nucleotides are TGTGCCAGCAGCCCTCGAATAACGGGCAATCAGCCCCAGCATTTT.

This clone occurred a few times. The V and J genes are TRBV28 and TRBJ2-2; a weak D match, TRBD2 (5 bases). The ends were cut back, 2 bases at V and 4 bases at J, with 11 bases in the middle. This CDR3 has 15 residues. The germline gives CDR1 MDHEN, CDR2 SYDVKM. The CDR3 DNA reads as TGTGCCAGCAGTTTAGGGTCCGGGGTCACCGGGGAGCTGTTTTTT. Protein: CASSLGSGVTGELFF.

CDR3 sequence reads: CSVDVGPTDTQYF. The DNA for the CDR3 is TGCAGCGTTGATGTTGGACCCACAGATACGCAGTATTTT. The V call is TRBV29-1, the J call TRBJ2-3; D gene uncertain. Trimming removed 3 bases from V and 2 bases from J, with 9 bases in between. Germline assignment: CDR1 SQVTM and CDR2 ANQGSEA. CDR3 length: 13 amino acids.

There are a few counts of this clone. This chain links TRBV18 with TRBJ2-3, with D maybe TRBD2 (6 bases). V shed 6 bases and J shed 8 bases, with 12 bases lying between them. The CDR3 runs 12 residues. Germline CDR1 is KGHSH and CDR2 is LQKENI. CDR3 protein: CASSSLGGTQYF. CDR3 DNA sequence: TGTGCCAGCTCGTCCCTCGGGGGTACGCAGTATTTT.

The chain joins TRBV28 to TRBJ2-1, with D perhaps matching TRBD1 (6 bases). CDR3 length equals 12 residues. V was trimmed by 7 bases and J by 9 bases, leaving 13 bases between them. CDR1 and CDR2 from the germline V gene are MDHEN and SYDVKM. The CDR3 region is CASTRQGFEQFF. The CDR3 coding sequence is TGTGCCAGCACCCGCCAGGGGTTTGAGCAGTTCTTC.

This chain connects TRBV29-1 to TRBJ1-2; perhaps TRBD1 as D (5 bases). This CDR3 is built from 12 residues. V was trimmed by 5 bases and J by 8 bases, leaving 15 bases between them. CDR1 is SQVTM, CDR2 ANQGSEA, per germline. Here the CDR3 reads CSVIQVIGGYTF. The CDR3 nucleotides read TGCAGCGTTATACAGGTTATCGGGGGCTACACCTTC. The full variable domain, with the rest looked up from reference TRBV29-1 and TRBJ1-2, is SAVISQKPSRDICQRGTSLTIQCQVDSQVTMMFWYRQQPGQSLTLIATANQGSEATYESGFVIDKFPISRPNLTFSTLTVSNMSPEDSSIYLCSVIQVIGGYTFGSGTRLTVV.

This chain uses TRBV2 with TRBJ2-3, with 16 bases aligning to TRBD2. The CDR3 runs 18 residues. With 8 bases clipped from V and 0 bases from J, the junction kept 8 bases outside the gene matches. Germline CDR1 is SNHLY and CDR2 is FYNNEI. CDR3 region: CASLGTSGGATSTDTQYF. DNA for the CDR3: TGTGCCAGCCTCGGGACTAGCGGGGGGGCAACGAGCACAGATACGCAGTATTTT.

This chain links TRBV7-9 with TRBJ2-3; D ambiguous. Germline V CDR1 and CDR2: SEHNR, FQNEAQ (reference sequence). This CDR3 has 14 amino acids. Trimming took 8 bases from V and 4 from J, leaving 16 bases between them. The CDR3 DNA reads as TGTGCCAGCGGCCCCTACGCCCCCCCAGATACGCAGTATTTT. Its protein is CASGPYAPPDTQYF.